The rows below give T cell receptor beta chains drawn from one sample of a study of T-cell reconstitution after alpha-beta-depleted transplantation in children. TCRdb reprocessed the PCR reads with MiXCR, giving one entry per CDR3 protein. The table lists 300,000 to 350,000 distinct CDR3 sequences, more than 20% of them singletons. The material sequenced was PBMCs, mostly from graft donor cells, taken 180 days after TCRalphabeta/CD19-depleted stem cell transplant. These receptors came from a male patient between 10 and 17 years old who had a stem cell transplant for acute lymphoblastic leukemia, so the T cells may come from the graft donor. Both conserved end residues are part of each CDR3. The D gene is left open where the match is weak. The size field is filled for only some rows; it gives once, few, many or a size class.

clone size | D gene | J gene | V gene | CDR3 protein | CDR3 DNA
- | - | TRBJ2-7 | TRBV20-1 | CSTRDFNYEQYF | TGCAGTACTAGGGATTTTAACTACGAGCAGTACTTC
- | - | TRBJ2-7 | TRBV27 | CASRLQGSYEQYF | TGTGCCAGCAGGCTACAGGGTTCCTACGAGCAGTACTTC
- | TRBD1 | TRBJ1-5 | TRBV11-2 | CASSRQGQPQHF | TGTGCCAGCAGCCGACAGGGTCAGCCCCAGCATTTT
- | - | TRBJ2-1 | TRBV5-1 | CASMTLYANEQFF | TGCGCCAGCATGACACTTTATGCCAATGAGCAGTTCTTC
few | - | TRBJ2-7 | TRBV5-8 | CASSPRLSEQYF | TGTGCCAGCAGCCCACGACTGAGCGAGCAGTACTTC
- | TRBD1 | TRBJ2-1 | TRBV24-1 | CATSDPTGGSYNEQFF | TGTGCCACCAGTGATCCCACAGGGGGCTCCTACAATGAGCAGTTCTTC
few | - | TRBJ2-5 | TRBV5-6 | CASSWGGRVETQYF | TGTGCCAGCAGCTGGGGTGGCAGGGTAGAGACCCAGTACTTC
- | - | TRBJ1-5 | TRBV15 | CATSREGLSNQPQHF | TGTGCCACCAGCAGAGAAGGACTGAGCAATCAGCCCCAGCATTTT
- | - | TRBJ1-1 | TRBV7-8 | CASSLEVVWRLPNTEAFF | TGTGCCAGCAGCTTAGAGGTAGTGTGGAGATTACCCAACACTGAAGCTTTCTTT
once | - | TRBJ2-5 | TRBV9 | CATSVEAADPGTQHF | TGTGCCACCAGCGTAGAGGCAGCGGACCCAGGGACCCAGCACTTC
few | - | TRBJ2-1 | TRBV6-2/TRBV6-3 | CASSYIAFDNEQFF | TGTGCCAGCAGTTACATAGCCTTCGACAATGAGCAGTTCTTC
- | TRBD1 | TRBJ1-1 | TRBV5-1 | CASSLVYRGNTEAFF | TGCGCCAGCAGCTTGGTTTACAGGGGTAACACTGAAGCTTTCTTT
- | - | TRBJ2-1 | TRBV3-1 | CASNEGMYNEQFF | TGTGCCAGCAACGAAGGGATGTACAATGAGCAGTTCTTC
few | TRBD2 | TRBJ2-7 | TRBV6-5 | CASSSSGRTYEQYF | TGTGCCAGCAGTTCTAGCGGGAGGACCTACGAGCAGTACTTC
- | TRBD2 | TRBJ2-1 | TRBV9 | CASSAQAGEGDNEQFF | TGTGCCAGCAGCGCCCAAGCGGGAGAGGGGGACAATGAGCAGTTCTTC
- | - | TRBJ1-2 | TRBV12-3/TRBV12-4 | CASSLVRGGYTF | TGTGCCAGCAGCCTCGTCCGTGGTGGCTACACCTTC
few | - | TRBJ2-5 | TRBV7-2 | CASSLTYQETQYF | TGTGCCAGCAGCTTAACCTACCAAGAGACCCAGTACTTC
- | - | TRBJ2-2 | TRBV6-5 | CASSWLTGINTGELFF | TGTGCCAGCAGTTGGTTGACAGGAATAAACACCGGGGAGCTGTTTTTT
- | - | TRBJ2-1 | TRBV7-7 | CASSTDPRNNEQFF | TGTGCCAGCAGTACGGACCCCCGGAACAATGAGCAGTTCTTC
many | - | TRBJ2-1 | TRBV5-1 | CASSLYSYNEQFF | TGCGCCAGCAGCTTGTACTCCTACAATGAGCAGTTCTTC
- | TRBD1 | TRBJ2-5 | TRBV5-1 | CASTLDRGKETQYF | TGCGCCAGCACCTTGGACAGGGGGAAAGAGACCCAGTACTTC
- | - | TRBJ1-5 | TRBV10-3 | CAISEEGGGNQPQHF | TGTGCCATCAGTGAGGAGGGGGGCGGCAATCAGCCCCAGCATTTT
few | TRBD2 | TRBJ2-1 | TRBV9 | CASSVEGLAVYSSYNEQFF | TGTGCCAGCAGCGTAGAAGGACTAGCGGTCTATAGCTCCTACAATGAGCAGTTCTTC
few | TRBD2 | TRBJ2-5 | TRBV5-1 | CASSLTGLGASGQETQYF | TGCGCCAGCAGCTTGACGGGACTAGGGGCCTCCGGGCAAGAGACCCAGTACTTC
- | TRBD1 | TRBJ2-7 | TRBV7-9 | CASSLADRDDEQYF | TGTGCCAGCAGCTTAGCGGACAGGGACGACGAGCAGTACTTC
few | - | TRBJ1-1 | TRBV20-1 | CSARVGTEAFF | TGCAGTGCCAGAGTGGGGACTGAAGCTTTCTTT
few | - | TRBJ1-1 | TRBV25-1 | CASSLASSHTEAFF | TGTGCCAGCAGTCTAGCTTCTTCCCACACTGAAGCTTTCTTT
- | - | TRBJ2-7 | TRBV7-8 | CASSYPSHDEQYF | TGTGCCAGCAGCTACCCGAGTCACGACGAGCAGTACTTC
- | TRBD2 | TRBJ2-7 | TRBV7-3 | CASSLTWREGLHEQYF | TGTGCCAGCAGCTTAACGTGGCGGGAGGGCCTTCACGAGCAGTACTTC
- | TRBD2 | TRBJ2-3 | TRBV20-1 | CSASRTSGSTDTQYF | TGCAGTGCTAGCCGGACTAGCGGGAGCACAGATACGCAGTATTTT
- | - | TRBJ2-1 | TRBV6-2/TRBV6-3 | CASGHFSYNEQFF | TGTGCCAGCGGGCATTTTTCTTACAATGAGCAGTTCTTC
few | - | TRBJ1-1 | TRBV27 | CATKTANTEAFF | TGTGCCACCAAGACAGCGAACACTGAAGCTTTCTTT
- | TRBD2 | TRBJ2-1 | TRBV2 | CASSDWTSDGNEQFF | TGTGCCAGCAGTGATTGGACTAGCGATGGTAATGAGCAGTTCTTC
- | - | TRBJ1-6 | TRBV20-1 | CSARGGAGYSPLHF | TGCAGTGCTAGAGGGGGGGCAGGGTATTCACCCCTCCACTTT
many | - | TRBJ1-1 | TRBV20-1 | CSAREKGLRGTEAFF | TGCAGTGCTAGGGAAAAAGGGCTCAGAGGCACTGAAGCTTTCTTT
- | TRBD2 | TRBJ2-3 | TRBV4-1 | CASSLNPLADTDTQYF | TGCGCCAGCAGCCTCAACCCACTAGCGGACACAGATACGCAGTATTTT
- | TRBD1 | TRBJ1-6 | TRBV12-3/TRBV12-4 | CASSLTGTGTSPLHF | TGTGCCAGCAGTTTAACCGGGACAGGAACCTCACCCCTCCACTTT
- | - | TRBJ2-5 | TRBV7-6 | CASSFYYQETQYF | TGTGCCAGCAGCTTCTATTACCAAGAGACCCAGTACTTC
few | - | TRBJ2-3 | TRBV5-1 | CASSFGETRHTQYF | TGCGCCAGCAGCTTCGGAGAGACAAGGCATACGCAGTATTTT
- | - | TRBJ2-1 | TRBV5-5 | CASSLGGRGKDEQFF | TGTGCCAGCAGCTTGGGGGGGCGGGGTAAGGATGAGCAGTTCTTC
few | TRBD2 | TRBJ2-1 | TRBV11-2 | CASLDWTSGSNEQFF | TGTGCCAGCCTAGATTGGACTAGCGGGAGTAATGAGCAGTTCTTC
- | TRBD2 | TRBJ2-1 | TRBV27 | CASSFIGLAAYNEQFF | TGTGCCAGCAGTTTCATAGGGCTAGCGGCCTACAATGAGCAGTTCTTC
- | - | TRBJ1-1 | TRBV3-1 | CASSYHAPGAEAFF | TGTGCCAGCAGCTACCACGCTCCGGGGGCTGAAGCTTTCTTT
- | - | TRBJ1-2 | TRBV4-1 | CASSLILDYGYTF | TGCGCCAGCAGCCTTATCTTAGACTATGGCTACACCTTC
few | TRBD1 | TRBJ2-3 | TRBV24-1 | CATSGGGATDTQYF | TGTGCCACCAGTGGAGGGGGCGCAACAGATACGCAGTATTTT
- | - | TRBJ1-3 | TRBV11-2 | CASSHRSSGNTIYF | TGTGCCAGCAGCCATCGGAGCTCTGGAAACACCATATATTTT
few | - | TRBJ2-3 | TRBV7-9 | CASSLSVARTDTQYF | TGTGCCAGCAGCTTATCGGTAGCCCGCACAGATACGCAGTATTTT
- | TRBD2 | TRBJ2-7 | TRBV28 | CASSFLTSSEQYF | TGTGCCAGCAGTTTTCTGACTAGCTCGGAGCAGTACTTC
- | - | TRBJ2-5 | TRBV11-3 | CASSLDGRLGETQYF | TGTGCCAGCAGCTTAGACGGGAGACTTGGTGAGACCCAGTACTTC
- | TRBD1 | TRBJ2-5 | TRBV5-1 | CATPTGGEETQYF | TGCGCCACCCCGACAGGGGGCGAAGAGACCCAGTACTTC
- | TRBD2 | TRBJ2-7 | TRBV25-1 | CASSDSRPTSGEQYF | TGTGCCAGCAGTGATTCCCGGCCGACTAGCGGCGAGCAGTACTTC
few | TRBD1 | TRBJ2-1 | TRBV5-1 | CASSWTGGRSRDNEQFF | TGCGCCAGCAGCTGGACAGGGGGCCGGAGTAGAGACAATGAGCAGTTCTTC